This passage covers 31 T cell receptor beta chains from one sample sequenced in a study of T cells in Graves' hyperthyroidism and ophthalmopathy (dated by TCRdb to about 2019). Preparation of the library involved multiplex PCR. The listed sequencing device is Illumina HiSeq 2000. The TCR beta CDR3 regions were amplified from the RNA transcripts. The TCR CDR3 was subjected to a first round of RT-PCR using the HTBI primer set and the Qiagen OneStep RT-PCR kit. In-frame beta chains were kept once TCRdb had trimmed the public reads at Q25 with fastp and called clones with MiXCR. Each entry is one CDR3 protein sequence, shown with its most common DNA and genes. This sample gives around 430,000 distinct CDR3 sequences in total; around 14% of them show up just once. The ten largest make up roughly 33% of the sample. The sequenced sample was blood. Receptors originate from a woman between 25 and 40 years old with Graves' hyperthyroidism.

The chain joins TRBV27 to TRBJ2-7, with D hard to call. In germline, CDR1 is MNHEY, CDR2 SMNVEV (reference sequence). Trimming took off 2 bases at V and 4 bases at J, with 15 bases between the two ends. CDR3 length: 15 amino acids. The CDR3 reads CASSLRPADRYEQYF. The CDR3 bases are TGTGCCAGCAGTTTACGCCCAGCAGATAGGTACGAGCAGTACTTC.

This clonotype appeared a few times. The CDR3 reads CSAADSHDTQYF. The CDR3 DNA follows: TGCAGTGCAGCTGACAGCCATGATACGCAGTATTTT. The gene calls are TRBV20-1 and TRBJ2-3; D possibly corresponds to TRBD1 (5 bases). The CDR3 totals 12 residues. From germline, CDR1 is DFQATT and CDR2 SNEGSKA (reference sequence). V lost 6 bases and J lost 6, with 13 bases in between.

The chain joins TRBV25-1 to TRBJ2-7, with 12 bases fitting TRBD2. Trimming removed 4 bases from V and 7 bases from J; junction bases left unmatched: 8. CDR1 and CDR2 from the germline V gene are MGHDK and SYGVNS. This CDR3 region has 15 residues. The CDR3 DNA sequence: TGTGCCAGCAGTGGACTAGCGGGAGTGGGTCGGGAGCAGTACTTC. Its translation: CASSGLAGVGREQYF.

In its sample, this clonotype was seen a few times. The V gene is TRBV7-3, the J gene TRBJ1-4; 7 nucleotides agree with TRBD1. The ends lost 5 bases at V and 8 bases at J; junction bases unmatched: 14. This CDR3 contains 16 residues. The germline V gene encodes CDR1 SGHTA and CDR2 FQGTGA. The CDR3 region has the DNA TGTGCCAGCAGCCACAAGAGATGGGCAGGGGGAGAAAAACTGTTTTTT. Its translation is CASSHKRWAGGEKLFF. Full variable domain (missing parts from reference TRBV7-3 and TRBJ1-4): GAGVSQTPSNKVTEKGKYVELRCDPISGHTALYWYRQSLGQGPEFLIYFQGTGAADDSGLPNDRFFAVRPEGSVSTLKIQRTERGDSAVYLCASSHKRWAGGEKLFFGSGTQLSVL.

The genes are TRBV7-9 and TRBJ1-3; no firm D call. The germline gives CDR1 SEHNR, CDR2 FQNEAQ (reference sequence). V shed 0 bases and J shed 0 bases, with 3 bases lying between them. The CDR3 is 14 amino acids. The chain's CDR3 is CASSLASSGNTIYF. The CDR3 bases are TGTGCCAGCAGCTTAGCCAGCTCTGGAAACACCATATATTTT. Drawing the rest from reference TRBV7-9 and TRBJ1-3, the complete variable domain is DTGVSQNPRHKITKRGQNVTFRCDPISEHNRLYWYRQTLGQGPEFLTYFQNEAQLEKSRLLSDRFSAERPKGSFSTLEIQRTEQGDSAMYLCASSLASSGNTIYFGEGSWLTVV.

CDR3 nucleotide sequence: TGTGCCAGCTCATGGTGGGCCTCAGATACGCAGTATTTT. This codes for CASSWWASDTQYF. The gene calls are TRBV18 and TRBJ2-3; D not resolved. This CDR3 contains 13 residues. The germline V gene encodes CDR1 KGHSH and CDR2 LQKENI. Trimming stripped 5 bases from V and 4 bases from J, with 10 bases between.

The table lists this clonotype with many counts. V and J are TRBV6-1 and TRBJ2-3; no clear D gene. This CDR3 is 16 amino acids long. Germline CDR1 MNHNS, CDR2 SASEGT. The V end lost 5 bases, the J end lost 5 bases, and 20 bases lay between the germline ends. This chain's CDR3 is CASSPNYERSIDTQYF. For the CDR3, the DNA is TGTGCCAGCAGTCCTAACTACGAACGATCGATAGATACGCAGTATTTT.

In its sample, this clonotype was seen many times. The CDR3, as DNA: TGTGCCACCAGTGATTTGCAGGGGGCAGGCTACAATGAGCAGTTCTTC. Translating it yields CATSDLQGAGYNEQFF. The chain couples TRBV24-1 to TRBJ2-1; 8 bases line up with TRBD1. Germline trimming cut 0 bases from V and 3 bases from J; bases unmatched to any gene: 3. The CDR3 totals 16 residues. Germline values: CDR1 KGHDR, CDR2 SFDVKD.

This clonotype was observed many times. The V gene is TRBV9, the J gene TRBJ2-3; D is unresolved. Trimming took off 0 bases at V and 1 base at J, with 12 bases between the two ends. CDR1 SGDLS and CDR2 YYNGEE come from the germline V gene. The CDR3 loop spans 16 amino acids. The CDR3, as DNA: TGTGCCAGCAGCGTAGACCTAGGGTTGGGCACAGATACGCAGTATTTT. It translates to CASSVDLGLGTDTQYF.

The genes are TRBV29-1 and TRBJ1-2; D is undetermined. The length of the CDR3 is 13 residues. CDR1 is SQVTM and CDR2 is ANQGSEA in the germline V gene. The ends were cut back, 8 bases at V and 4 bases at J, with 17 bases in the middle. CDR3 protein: CSTWELEAYGYTF. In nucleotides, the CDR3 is TGCAGCACTTGGGAACTAGAAGCCTATGGCTACACCTTC.

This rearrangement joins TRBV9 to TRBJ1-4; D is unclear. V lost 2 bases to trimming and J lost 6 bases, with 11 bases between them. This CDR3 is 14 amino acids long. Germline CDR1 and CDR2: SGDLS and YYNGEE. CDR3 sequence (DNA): TGTGCCAGCAGCGTGGACCCGCGGGATGAAAAACTGTTTTTT. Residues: CASSVDPRDEKLFF.

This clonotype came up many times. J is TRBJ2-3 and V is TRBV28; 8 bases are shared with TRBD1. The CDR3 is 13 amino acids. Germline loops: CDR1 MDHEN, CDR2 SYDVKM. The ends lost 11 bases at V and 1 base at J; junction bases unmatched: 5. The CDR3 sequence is CALTGVGTDTQYF. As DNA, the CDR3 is TGTGCCTTGACAGGGGTGGGCACAGATACGCAGTATTTT.

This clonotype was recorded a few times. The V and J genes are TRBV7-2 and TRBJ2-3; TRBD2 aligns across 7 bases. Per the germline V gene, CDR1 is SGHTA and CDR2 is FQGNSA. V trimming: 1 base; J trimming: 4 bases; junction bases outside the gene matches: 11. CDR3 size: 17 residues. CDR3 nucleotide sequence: TGTGCCAGCAGCTTAGGGGACCGGGGGGTTGTGGCAGATACGCAGTATTTT. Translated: CASSLGDRGVVADTQYF. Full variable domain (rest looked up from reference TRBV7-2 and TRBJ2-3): GAGVSQSPSNKVTEKGKDVELRCDPISGHTALYWYRQSLGQGLEFLIYFQGNSAPDKSGLPSDRFSAERTGGSVSTLTIQRTQQEDSAVYLCASSLGDRGVVADTQYFGPGTRLTVL.

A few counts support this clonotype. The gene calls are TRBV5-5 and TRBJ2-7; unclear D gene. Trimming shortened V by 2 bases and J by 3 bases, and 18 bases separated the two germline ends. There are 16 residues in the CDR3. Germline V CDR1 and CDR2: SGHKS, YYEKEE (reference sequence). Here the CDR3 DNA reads TGTGCCAGCAGCTTAGGTCCGGATCCTGGGAACTACGAGCAGTACTTC. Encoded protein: CASSLGPDPGNYEQYF.

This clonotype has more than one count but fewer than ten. The CDR3 DNA follows: TGTGCCAGTAAAACAGGGGGTGTTGGGTCCTACGAGCAGTACTTC. It translates to CASKTGGVGSYEQYF. V is TRBV19 and J is TRBJ2-7; 8 nucleotides match TRBD1. The CDR3 covers 15 residues. Germline V gene sequence: CDR1 LNHDA, CDR2 SQIVND (reference sequence). J gave up 1 base and V 7 bases, and 9 bases lay outside the gene matches. The whole variable domain, remainder taken from reference TRBV19 and TRBJ2-7, is DGGITQSPKYLFRKEGQNVTLSCEQNLNHDAMYWYRQDPGQGLRLIYYSQIVNDFQKGDIAEGYSVSREKKESFPLTVTSAQKNPTAFYLCASKTGGVGSYEQYFGPGTRLTVT.

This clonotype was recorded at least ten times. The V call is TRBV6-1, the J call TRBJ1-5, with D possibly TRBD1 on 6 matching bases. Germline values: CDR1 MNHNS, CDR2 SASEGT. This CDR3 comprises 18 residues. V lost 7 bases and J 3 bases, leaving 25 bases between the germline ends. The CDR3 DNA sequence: TGTGCCAGCACTCCGATCCTGGACAGAACCTTATTCAATCAGCCCCAGCATTTT. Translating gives CASTPILDRTLFNQPQHF.

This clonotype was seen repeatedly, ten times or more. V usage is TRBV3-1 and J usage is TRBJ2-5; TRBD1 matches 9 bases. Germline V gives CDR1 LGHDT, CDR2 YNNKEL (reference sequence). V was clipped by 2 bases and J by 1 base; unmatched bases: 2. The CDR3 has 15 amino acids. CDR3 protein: CASSQLQGAQETQYF. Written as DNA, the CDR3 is TGTGCCAGCAGCCAACTACAGGGGGCCCAAGAGACCCAGTACTTC.

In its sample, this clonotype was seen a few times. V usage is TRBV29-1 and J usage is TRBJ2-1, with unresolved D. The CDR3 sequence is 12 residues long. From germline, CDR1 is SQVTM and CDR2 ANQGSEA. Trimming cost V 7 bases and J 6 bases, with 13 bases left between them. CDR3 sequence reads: CSADRGGNEQFF. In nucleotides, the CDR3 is TGCAGCGCTGACCGTGGCGGCAATGAGCAGTTCTTC.

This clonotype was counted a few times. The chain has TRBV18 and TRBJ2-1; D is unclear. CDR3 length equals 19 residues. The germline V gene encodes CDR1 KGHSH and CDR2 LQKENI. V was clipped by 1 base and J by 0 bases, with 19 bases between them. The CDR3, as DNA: TGTGCCAGCTCACCACGGGTCGGCGTGGCAGGATACTCCTACAATGAGCAGTTCTTC. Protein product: CASSPRVGVAGYSYNEQFF. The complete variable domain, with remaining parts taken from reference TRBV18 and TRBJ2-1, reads NAGVMQNPRHLVRRRGQEARLRCSPMKGHSHVYWYRQLPEEGLKFMVYLQKENIIDESGMPKERFSAEFPKEGPSILRIQQVVRGDSAAYFCASSPRVGVAGYSYNEQFFGPGTRLTVL.

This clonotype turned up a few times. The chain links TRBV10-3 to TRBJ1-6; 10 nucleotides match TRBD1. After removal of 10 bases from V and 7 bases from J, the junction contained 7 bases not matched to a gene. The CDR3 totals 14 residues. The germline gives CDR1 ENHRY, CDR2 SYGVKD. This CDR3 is CANRDRGTNSPLHF. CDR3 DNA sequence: TGTGCCAACCGGGACAGGGGTACGAATTCACCCCTCCACTTT.

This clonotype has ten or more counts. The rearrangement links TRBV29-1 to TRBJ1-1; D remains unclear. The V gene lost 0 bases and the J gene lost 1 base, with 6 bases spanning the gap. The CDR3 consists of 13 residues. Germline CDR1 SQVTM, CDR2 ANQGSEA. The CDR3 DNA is TGCAGCGTTGAAGATAGGAGGAACACTGAAGCTTTCTTT. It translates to CSVEDRRNTEAFF.

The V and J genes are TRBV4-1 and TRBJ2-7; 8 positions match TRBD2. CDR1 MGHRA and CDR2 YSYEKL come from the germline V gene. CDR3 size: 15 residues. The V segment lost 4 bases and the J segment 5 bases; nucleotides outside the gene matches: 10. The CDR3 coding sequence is TGCGCCAGCAGCCCTCCGGGACTAGGGGCCAACGAGCAGTACTTC. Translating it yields CASSPPGLGANEQYF.

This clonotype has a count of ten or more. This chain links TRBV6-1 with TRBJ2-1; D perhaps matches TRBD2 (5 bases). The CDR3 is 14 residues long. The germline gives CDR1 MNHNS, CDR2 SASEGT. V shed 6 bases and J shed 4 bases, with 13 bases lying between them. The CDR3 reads CASRPSGIYNEQFF. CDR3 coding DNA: TGTGCCAGCAGGCCCAGCGGAATATACAATGAGCAGTTCTTC.

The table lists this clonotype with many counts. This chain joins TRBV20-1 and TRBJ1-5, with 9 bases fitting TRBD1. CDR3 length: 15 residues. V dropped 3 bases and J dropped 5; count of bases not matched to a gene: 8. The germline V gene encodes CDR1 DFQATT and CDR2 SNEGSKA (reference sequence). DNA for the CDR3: TGCAGTGCTAGTGACACAGGGGGCTTCGATCAGCCCCAGCATTTT. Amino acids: CSASDTGGFDQPQHF.

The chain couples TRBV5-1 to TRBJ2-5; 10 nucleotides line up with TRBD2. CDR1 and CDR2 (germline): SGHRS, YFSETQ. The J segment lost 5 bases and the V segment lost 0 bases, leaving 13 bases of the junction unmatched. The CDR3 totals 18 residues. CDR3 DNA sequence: TGCGCCAGCAGCTTGGTTGGAGCTAGCGGGGGAACCCCGGAGACCCAGTACTTC. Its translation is CASSLVGASGGTPETQYF.

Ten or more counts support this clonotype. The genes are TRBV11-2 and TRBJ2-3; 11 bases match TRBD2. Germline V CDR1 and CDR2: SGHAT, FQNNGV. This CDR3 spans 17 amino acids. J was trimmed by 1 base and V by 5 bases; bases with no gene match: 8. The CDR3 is CASSITGTSGGTDTQYF. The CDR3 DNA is TGTGCCAGCAGCATAACCGGGACTAGCGGAGGCACAGATACGCAGTATTTT.

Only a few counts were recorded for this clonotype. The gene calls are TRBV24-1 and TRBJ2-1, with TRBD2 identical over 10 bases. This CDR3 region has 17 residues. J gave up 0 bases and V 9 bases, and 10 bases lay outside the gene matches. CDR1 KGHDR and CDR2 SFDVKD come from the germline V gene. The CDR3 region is CATEDNGLAVSYNEQFF. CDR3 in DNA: TGTGCCACCGAGGACAACGGACTAGCGGTCTCCTACAATGAGCAGTTCTTC.

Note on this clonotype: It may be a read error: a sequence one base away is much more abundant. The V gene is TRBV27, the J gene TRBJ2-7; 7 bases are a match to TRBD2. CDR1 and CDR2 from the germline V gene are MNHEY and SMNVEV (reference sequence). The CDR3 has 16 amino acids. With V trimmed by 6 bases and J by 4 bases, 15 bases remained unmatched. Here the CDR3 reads CASSHPGLAERYEQYF. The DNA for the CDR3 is TGTGCCAGCAGCCACCCCGGGCTAGCGGAGCGGTACGAGCAGTACTTC.

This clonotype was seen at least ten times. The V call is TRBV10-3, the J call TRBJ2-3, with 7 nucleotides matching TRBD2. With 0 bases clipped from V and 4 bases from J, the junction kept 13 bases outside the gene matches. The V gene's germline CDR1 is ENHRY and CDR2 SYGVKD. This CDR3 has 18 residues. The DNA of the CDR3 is TGTGCCATCAGTGAGTCCTGGGGCAGCGGGGCGAGTGCAGATACGCAGTATTTT. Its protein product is CAISESWGSGASADTQYF.

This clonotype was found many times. CDR3 in DNA: TGTGCCAGCAGCCCAGGACAGGGGGGATTAGGTCAGCCCCAGCATTTT. The encoded protein is CASSPGQGGLGQPQHF. The chain combines TRBV12-3 or TRBV12-4 with TRBJ1-5; 10 positions match TRBD1. The CDR3 totals 16 residues. The J segment lost 6 bases and the V segment lost 6 bases, leaving 11 bases of the junction unmatched.

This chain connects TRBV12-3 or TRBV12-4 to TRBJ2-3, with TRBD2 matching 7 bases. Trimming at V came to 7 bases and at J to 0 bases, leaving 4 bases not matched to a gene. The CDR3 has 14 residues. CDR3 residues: CASIDSGSTDTQYF. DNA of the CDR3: TGTGCCAGCATAGATAGCGGGAGCACAGATACGCAGTATTTT.